This TCR beta chain was sequenced for a study of shared clonotypes between healthy human individuals. The CDR3 length is 14 residues. Germline lookup yields CDR1 SNHLY and CDR2 FYNNEI. V dropped 1 base and J dropped 4 bases, with 10 bases sitting between them. Healthy HIV-negative adults without recent acute infections or vaccinations served as donors. CD4+ cells underwent separation, giving CD45RA+ naive and CD45RA-negative memory subsets. Profiled with immunoSEQ multiplex PCR; TCRdb holds only in-frame clones, not every one. The table shows 900,000 to 1,200,000 clones, with approximately 80% occurring only once.

The source of this sequence is a man between 18 and 35 years old in good health. Some clones in this sample may be carry-over from other donors' samples. V usage is TRBV2 and J usage is TRBJ1-1; the D gene is possibly TRBD1 (5 bases). The sample taken for sequencing was memory CD4+ T cells from PBMCs. The subset here: CD45RA-negative fraction. The CDR3 region has the DNA TGTGCCAGCAGTGAAGGGGGGGGTATCACTGAAGCTTTCTTT. Protein product: CASSEGGGITEAFF.